This TCR beta chain was captured in a study of blood T cell repertoires in COVID-19. Overall study: From the United States, Italy and Spain came samples of acute and convalescent COVID-19. T cells, B-cell-depleted T cells, or PBMCs provided the cDNA or gDNA that served as material.

In the source study's methods: Reference gene primer amplification yielded estimated nucleated cell counts. The method was immunoSEQ multiplex PCR; TCRdb's version includes in-frame clones alone and lacks a portion of them. D and trimming were read from the DNA, whereas the V and J calls and clone size are those reported in that table. The sample lists under 250,000 clones, about 86% occurring once. The CDR3 is 14 residues long. Germline assignment: CDR1 MNHNY and CDR2 SVGAGI (reference sequence). Trimming cost V 4 bases and J 6 bases; bases outside gene matches: 6. The receptor was isolated from a man between 50 and 59 years old with active or convalescent COVID-19. What was sequenced was peripheral blood. The V gene is TRBV6-6, the J gene TRBJ2-7; 10 nucleotides agree with TRBD2. CDR3 in amino acids: CASSSSGSSSEQYF. CDR3 in DNA: TGTGCCAGCAGTTCTAGCGGGAGCTCATCCGAGCAGTACTTC.